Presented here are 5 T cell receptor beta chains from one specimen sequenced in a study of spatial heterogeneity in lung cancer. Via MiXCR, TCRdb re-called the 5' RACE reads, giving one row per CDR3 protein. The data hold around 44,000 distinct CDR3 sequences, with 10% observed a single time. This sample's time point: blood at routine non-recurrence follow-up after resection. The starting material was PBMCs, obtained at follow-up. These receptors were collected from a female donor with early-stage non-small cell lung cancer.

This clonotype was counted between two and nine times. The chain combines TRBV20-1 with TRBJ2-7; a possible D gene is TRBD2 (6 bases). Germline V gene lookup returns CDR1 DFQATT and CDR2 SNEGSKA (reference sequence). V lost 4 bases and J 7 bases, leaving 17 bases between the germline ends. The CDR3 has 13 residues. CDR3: CSAKLAGRGEQYF. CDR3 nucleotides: TGCAGTGCTAAGCTGGCGGGGAGAGGGGAGCAGTACTTC.

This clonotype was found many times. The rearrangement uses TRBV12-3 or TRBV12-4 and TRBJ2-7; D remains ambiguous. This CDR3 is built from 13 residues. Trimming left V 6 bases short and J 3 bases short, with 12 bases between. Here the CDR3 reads CASSLTTDYEQYF. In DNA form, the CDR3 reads TGTGCCAGCAGCCTCACCACAGACTACGAGCAGTACTTC.

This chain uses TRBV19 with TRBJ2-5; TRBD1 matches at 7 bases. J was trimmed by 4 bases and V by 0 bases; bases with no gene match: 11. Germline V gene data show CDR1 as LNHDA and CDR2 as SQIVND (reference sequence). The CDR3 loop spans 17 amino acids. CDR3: CASSIDRRNRGPETQYF. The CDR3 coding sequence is TGTGCCAGTAGTATAGATCGTCGGAACAGGGGTCCAGAGACCCAGTACTTC.

As DNA, the CDR3 is TGCAGCGTTGACGGGGGGAACGAGCAGTACTTC. Translated: CSVDGGNEQYF. The V gene is TRBV29-1, the J gene TRBJ2-7, with TRBD2 matching 7 bases. This CDR3 contains 11 residues. J lost 5 bases, V lost 3 bases, and 1 base had no gene match. The germline CDR1 and CDR2 sequences are SQVTM and ANQGSEA.

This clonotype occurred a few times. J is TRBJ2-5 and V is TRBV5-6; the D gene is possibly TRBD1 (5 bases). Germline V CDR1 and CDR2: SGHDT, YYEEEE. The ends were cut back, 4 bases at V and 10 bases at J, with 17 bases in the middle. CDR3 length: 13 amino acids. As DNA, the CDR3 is TGTGCCAGCAGCAATGTCCAGGGTGGTAGCCAGTACTTC. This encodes CASSNVQGGSQYF.